This T cell receptor beta chain is from a study of blood T cell repertoires in COVID-19. Here immunoSEQ multiplex PCR was the method, and the copy in TCRdb shows in-frame clones only, minus some. The profile shows about 150,000 clones, approximately 91% of them singletons. CDR1 is SNHLY, CDR2 FYNNEI, per germline. V shed 6 bases, J shed 4 bases, and the junction held 6 bases outside the gene matches. The CDR3 has 16 amino acids. This sequence joins TRBV2 and TRBJ2-3; 14 bases line up with TRBD2. The source of this sequence is a woman aged 70-85 years with acute or convalescent COVID-19. Sequences were obtained from peripheral blood. CDR3 sequence reads: CASRFGTSGGADTQYF. The CDR3 coding sequence is TGTGCCAGCAGGTTTGGGACTAGCGGGGGAGCAGATACGCAGTATTTT.